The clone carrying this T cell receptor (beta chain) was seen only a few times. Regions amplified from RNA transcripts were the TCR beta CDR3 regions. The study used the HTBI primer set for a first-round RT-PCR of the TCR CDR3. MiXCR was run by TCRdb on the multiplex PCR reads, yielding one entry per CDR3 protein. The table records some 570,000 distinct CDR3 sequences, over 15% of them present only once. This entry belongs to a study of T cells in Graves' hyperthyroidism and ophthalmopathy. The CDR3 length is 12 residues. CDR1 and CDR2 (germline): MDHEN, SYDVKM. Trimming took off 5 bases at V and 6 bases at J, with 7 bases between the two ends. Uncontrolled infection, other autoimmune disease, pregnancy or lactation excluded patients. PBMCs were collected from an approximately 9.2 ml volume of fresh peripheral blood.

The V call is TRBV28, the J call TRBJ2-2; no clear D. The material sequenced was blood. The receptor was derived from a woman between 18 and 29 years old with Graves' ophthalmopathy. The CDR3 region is CASSPQPGELFF. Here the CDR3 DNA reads TGTGCCAGCAGTCCTCAACCCGGGGAGCTGTTTTTT. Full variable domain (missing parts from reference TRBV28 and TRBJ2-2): DVKVTQSSRYLVKRTGEKVFLECVQDMDHENMFWYRQDPGLGLRLIYFSYDVKMKEKGDIPEGYSVSREKKERFSLILESASTNQTSMYLCASSPQPGELFFGEGSRLTVL.